A single sample gave rise to the 12 T cell receptor beta chains below, sequenced in a study of Ad26.COV2.S vaccination and SARS-CoV-2 variants. The treatment denotes: over 15 received Ad26.COV2.S at low or high dose, single or two shots; five or six received placebo; per-sample allocation not given. Sampling occurred on day 63 after the first vaccine or placebo injection. Measured with immunoSEQ multiplex PCR; TCRdb has only the in-frame clones, and not every one. The sample shows a few hundred thousand clones, around 87% of them seen only once. Sample: peripheral blood, taken in a trial of Ad26.COV2.S vaccine versus placebo. The receptors were gathered from a person between 18 and 65 years old who received the Ad26.COV2.S COVID-19 vaccine or a placebo.

The chain combines TRBV20-1 with TRBJ2-3; D remains unclear. The CDR3 covers 9 residues. Germline V gives CDR1 DFQATT, CDR2 SNEGSKA (reference sequence). In DNA form, the CDR3 reads TGCAGGCCCCCAGATACGCAGTATTTT. Its translation is CRPPDTQYF.

This clone was detected only a few times. CDR3: CATLPRTGEITEAFF. Written as DNA, the CDR3 is TGTGCCACCCTCCCGAGGACAGGTGAAATTACTGAAGCTTTCTTT. The chain recombines TRBV24-1 with TRBJ1-1, with TRBD1 matching 7 bases. CDR1 is KGHDR, CDR2 SFDVKD, per germline. This CDR3 has 15 residues. Trimming at V came to 9 bases and at J to 5 bases, leaving 14 bases not matched to a gene.

The chain combines TRBV7-2 with TRBJ1-6, with unresolved D. Germline V gene sequence: CDR1 SGHTA, CDR2 FQGNSA. The CDR3 consists of 17 residues. V lost 3 bases, J lost 0 bases, and 12 bases lay in between. CDR3: CASSFGSPSSYNSPLHF. The DNA of the CDR3 is TGTGCCAGCAGCTTCGGGTCCCCGAGCTCCTATAATTCACCCCTCCACTTT.

V gene TRBV4-3 combines with J gene TRBJ2-7; unclear D gene. V was clipped by 0 bases and J by 2 bases, with 14 bases between them. Germline-derived CDR1 and CDR2 are LGHNA and YSLEER. This CDR3 contains 16 residues. In nucleotides, the CDR3 is TGCGCCAGCAGCCAAGATTATCAGTTGGTAGCCTACGAGCAGTACTTC. Translating gives CASSQDYQLVAYEQYF.

V is TRBV7-9 and J is TRBJ1-4; D not resolved. Germline V gene lookup returns CDR1 SEHNR and CDR2 FQNEAQ (reference sequence). V lost 3 bases and J 7 bases, leaving 12 bases between the germline ends. This CDR3 has 14 amino acids. The CDR3 spells CASSLTGLGEKLFF. CDR3 in DNA: TGTGCCAGCAGCTTGACGGGATTGGGTGAAAAACTGTTTTTT.

The rearrangement uses TRBV6-1 and TRBJ1-5; maybe TRBD1 (5 bases). V was clipped by 0 bases and J by 4 bases, with 16 bases between them. CDR1 is MNHNS and CDR2 is SASEGT in the germline V gene. This CDR3 region has 17 residues. The CDR3 DNA sequence: TGTGCCAGCAGTGAAGCGTTAAGGCGGCAGGGAAATCAGCCCCAGCATTTT. Translating it yields CASSEALRRQGNQPQHF.

The DNA for the CDR3 is TGCGCCAGCACCGACAGCTCGACCTCCAATGAGCAGTTCTTC. This sequence encodes CASTDSSTSNEQFF. V and J are TRBV5-1 and TRBJ2-1; possibly TRBD1 for D (5 bases). The CDR3 length is 14 residues. V was shortened by 6 bases and J by 6 bases, with 16 bases between the two germline ends. The germline gives CDR1 SGHRS, CDR2 YFSETQ.

The chain combines TRBV6-5 with TRBJ1-6; TRBD1 matches at 7 bases. Germline V gives CDR1 MNHEY, CDR2 SVGAGI. V lost 6 bases and J lost 7; bases outside the gene matches: 6. There are 14 residues in the CDR3. The CDR3 here is CASRNRGWNSPLHF. The CDR3 DNA follows: TGTGCCAGCAGAAACAGGGGATGGAATTCACCCCTCCACTTT.

The CDR3 nucleotides read TGTGCCAGCAGCCTATGGGACAGGGATAATCAGCCCCAGCATTTT. Protein: CASSLWDRDNQPQHF. The chain uses TRBV5-6 and TRBJ1-5, with 9 nucleotides matching TRBD1. CDR3 length: 15 residues. Germline-derived CDR1 and CDR2 are SGHDT and YYEEEE. With V trimmed by 4 bases and J by 4 bases, 6 bases remained unmatched. The variable domain in full, with the rest retrieved from reference TRBV5-6 and TRBJ1-5, is DAGVTQSPTHLIKTRGQQVTLRCSPKSGHDTVSWYQQALGQGPQFIFQYYEEEERQRGNFPDRFSGHQFPNYSSELNVNALLLGDSALYLCASSLWDRDNQPQHFGDGTRLSIL.

As regards this clone: One end of the junction fails to match germline, which may point to a read error. Different DNA sequences within this sample yield the same CDR3. V is TRBV11-2 and J is TRBJ1-1; 8 bases are shared with TRBD1. Germline values: CDR1 SGHAT, CDR2 FQNNGV. The CDR3 is made up of 13 amino acids. The CDR3 loop reads CASSATGGTEAFF. In DNA form, the CDR3 reads TGCGCCAGCAGCGCAACAGGGGGGACTGAAGCTTTCTTT.

This rearrangement joins TRBV6-4 to TRBJ1-1; the D gene is possibly TRBD1 (5 bases). Trimming left V 7 bases short and J 2 bases short, with 17 bases between. Germline loops: CDR1 MRHNA, CDR2 SNTAGT. This CDR3 has 15 residues. The chain's CDR3 is CASKYSTGSNTEAFF. CDR3 bases: TGTGCCAGCAAATATTCCACAGGCTCCAACACTGAAGCTTTCTTT.

The chain has TRBV5-4 and TRBJ2-1; D possibly corresponds to TRBD1 (5 bases). Germline V gene sequence: CDR1 SGHNT, CDR2 YYREEE (reference sequence). This CDR3 has 15 amino acids. Trimming shortened V by 4 bases and J by 3 bases, and 14 bases separated the two germline ends. CDR3: CASSPRVQGYNEQFF. For the CDR3, the DNA is TGTGCCAGCAGCCCCCGGGTGCAGGGCTACAATGAGCAGTTCTTC.